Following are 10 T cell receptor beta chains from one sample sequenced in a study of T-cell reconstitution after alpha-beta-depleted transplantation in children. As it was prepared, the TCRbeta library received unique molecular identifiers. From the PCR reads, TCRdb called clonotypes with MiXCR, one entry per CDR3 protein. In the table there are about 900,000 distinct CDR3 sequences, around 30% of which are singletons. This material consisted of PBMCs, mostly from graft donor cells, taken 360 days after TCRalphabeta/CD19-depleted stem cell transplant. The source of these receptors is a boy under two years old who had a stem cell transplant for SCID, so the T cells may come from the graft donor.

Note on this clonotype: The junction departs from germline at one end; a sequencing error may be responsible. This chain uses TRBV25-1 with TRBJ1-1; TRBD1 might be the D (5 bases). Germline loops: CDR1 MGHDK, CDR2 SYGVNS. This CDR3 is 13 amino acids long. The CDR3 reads CACSGTDRRGAFF. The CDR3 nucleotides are TGTGCCTGCAGCGGGACGGATCGAAGGGGAGCTTTCTTT.

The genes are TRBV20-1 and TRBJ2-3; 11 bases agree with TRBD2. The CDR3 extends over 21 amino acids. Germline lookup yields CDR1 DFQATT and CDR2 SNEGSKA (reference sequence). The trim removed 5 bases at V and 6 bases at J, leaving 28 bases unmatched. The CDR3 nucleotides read TGCAGTGCTGCGCCCAATCCAATTCAGGGGAGACTAGCGGGACGTCGGGATACGCAGTATTTT. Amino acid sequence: CSAAPNPIQGRLAGRRDTQYF.

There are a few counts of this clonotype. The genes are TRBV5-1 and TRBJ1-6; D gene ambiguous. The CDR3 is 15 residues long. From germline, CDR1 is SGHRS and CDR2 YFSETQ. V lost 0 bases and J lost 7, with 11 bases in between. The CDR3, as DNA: TGCGCCAGCAGCTTGGAAGGAAGAGGGAATTCACCCCTCCACTTT. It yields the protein CASSLEGRGNSPLHF.

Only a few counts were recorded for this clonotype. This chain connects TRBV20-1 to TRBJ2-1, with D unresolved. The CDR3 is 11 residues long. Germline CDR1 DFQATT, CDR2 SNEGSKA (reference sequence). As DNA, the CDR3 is TGCGTGAGGCGCAGACACAATGAGCAGTTCTTC. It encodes CVRRRHNEQFF.

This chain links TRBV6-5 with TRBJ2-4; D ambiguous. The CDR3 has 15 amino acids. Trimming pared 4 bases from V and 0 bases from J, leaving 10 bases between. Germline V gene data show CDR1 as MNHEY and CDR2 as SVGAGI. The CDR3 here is CASSWVGLAKNIQYF. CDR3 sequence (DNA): TGTGCCAGCAGTTGGGTGGGCTTAGCCAAAAACATTCAGTACTTC.

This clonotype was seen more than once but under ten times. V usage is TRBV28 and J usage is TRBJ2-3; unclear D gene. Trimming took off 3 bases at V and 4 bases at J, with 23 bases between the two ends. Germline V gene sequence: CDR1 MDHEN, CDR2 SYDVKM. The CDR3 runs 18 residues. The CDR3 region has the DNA TGTGCCAGCAGTTTTTTGTCCCCCACGCCATGGAGCCCAGATACGCAGTATTTT. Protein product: CASSFLSPTPWSPDTQYF.

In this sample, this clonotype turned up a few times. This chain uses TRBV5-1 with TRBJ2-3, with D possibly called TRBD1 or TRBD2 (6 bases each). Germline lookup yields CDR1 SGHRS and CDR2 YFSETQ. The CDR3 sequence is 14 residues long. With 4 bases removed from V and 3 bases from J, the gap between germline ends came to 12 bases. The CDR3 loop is CASSLGGWTDTQYF. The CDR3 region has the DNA TGCGCCAGCAGCCTCGGGGGCTGGACAGATACGCAGTATTTT.

The CDR3 sequence: CASSQDWTGDEQYF. The CDR3 coding sequence is TGCGCCAGCAGCCAAGACTGGACAGGTGACGAGCAGTACTTC. The chain uses TRBV4-1 and TRBJ2-7; 7 bases are shared with TRBD1. The length of the CDR3 is 14 residues. Germline V gene lookup returns CDR1 MGHRA and CDR2 YSYEKL. With V trimmed by 0 bases and J by 5 bases, 4 bases remained unmatched.

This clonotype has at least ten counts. Here the CDR3 reads CASSPGLAGGRETQYF. CDR3 DNA sequence: TGCGCCAGCAGCCCGGGACTAGCGGGGGGTCGGGAGACCCAGTACTTC. The chain uses TRBV5-1 and TRBJ2-5; 15 nucleotides line up with TRBD2. Germline CDR1 SGHRS, CDR2 YFSETQ. Trimming removed 4 bases from V and 5 bases from J; junction bases left unmatched: 6. This CDR3 is built from 16 residues.

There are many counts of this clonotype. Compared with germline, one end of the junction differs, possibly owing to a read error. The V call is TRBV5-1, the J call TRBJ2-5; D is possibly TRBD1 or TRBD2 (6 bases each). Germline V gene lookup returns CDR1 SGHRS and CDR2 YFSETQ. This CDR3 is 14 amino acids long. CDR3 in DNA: TGTGCCAGCAGCTTGGGGGGCAGCCAAGAGACCCAGTACTTC. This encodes CASSLGGSQETQYF.